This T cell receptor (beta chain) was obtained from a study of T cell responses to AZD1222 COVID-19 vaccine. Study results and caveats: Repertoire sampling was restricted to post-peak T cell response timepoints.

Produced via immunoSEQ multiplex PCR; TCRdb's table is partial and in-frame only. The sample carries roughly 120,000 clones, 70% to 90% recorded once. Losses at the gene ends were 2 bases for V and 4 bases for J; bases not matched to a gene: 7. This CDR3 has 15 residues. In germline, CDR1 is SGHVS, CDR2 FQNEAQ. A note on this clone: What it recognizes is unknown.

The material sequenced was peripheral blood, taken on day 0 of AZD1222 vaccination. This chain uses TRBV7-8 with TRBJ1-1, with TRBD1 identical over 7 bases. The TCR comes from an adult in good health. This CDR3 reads CASSLWDSLRTEAFF. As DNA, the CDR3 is TGTGCCAGCAGCTTATGGGACAGCTTGCGCACTGAAGCTTTCTTT.